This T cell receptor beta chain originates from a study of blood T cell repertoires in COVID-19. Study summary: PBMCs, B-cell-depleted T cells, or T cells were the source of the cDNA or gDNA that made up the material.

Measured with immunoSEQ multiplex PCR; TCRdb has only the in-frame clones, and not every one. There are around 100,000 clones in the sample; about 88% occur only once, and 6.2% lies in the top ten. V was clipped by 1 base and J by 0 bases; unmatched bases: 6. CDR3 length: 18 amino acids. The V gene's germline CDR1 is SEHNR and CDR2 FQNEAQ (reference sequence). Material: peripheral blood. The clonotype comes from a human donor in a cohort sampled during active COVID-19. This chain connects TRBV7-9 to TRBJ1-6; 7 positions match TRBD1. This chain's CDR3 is CASSLGQGLSSYNSPLHF. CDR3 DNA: TGTGCCAGCAGCTTAGGACAGGGACTCAGCTCCTATAATTCACCCCTCCACTTT.